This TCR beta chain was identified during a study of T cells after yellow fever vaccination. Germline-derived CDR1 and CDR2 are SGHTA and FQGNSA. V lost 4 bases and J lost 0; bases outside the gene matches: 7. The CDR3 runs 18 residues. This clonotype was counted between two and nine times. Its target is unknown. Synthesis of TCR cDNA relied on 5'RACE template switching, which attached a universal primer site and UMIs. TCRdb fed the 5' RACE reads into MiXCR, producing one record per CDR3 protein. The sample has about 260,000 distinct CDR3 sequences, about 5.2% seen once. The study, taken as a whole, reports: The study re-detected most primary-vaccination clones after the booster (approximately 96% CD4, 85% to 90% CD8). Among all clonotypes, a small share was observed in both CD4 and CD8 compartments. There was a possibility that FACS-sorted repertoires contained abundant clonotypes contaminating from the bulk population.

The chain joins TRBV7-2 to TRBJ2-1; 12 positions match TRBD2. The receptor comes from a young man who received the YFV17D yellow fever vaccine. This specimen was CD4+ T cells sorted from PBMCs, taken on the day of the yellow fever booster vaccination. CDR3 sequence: CASSSALAGGSSYNEQFF. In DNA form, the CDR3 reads TGTGCCAGCAGCTCCGCCCTAGCGGGGGGGAGCTCCTACAATGAGCAGTTCTTC.